The text below deals with one T cell receptor (beta chain). The data derive from a study of cytomegalovirus exposure and HLA in healthy donors. Study information: A later analysis reported the 120 validation repertoires used the same platform as the approximately 650 first-cohort repertoires.

The germline CDR1 and CDR2 sequences are MGHRA and YSYEKL. V lost 1 base to trimming and J lost 2 bases, with 8 bases between them. The CDR3 has 14 amino acids. Assay used: immunoSEQ multiplex PCR; TCRdb lists only in-frame clones, some missing. Among 140,000 or so clones, 85% to 90% were seen once, and the ten largest hold approximately 9.2%. V is TRBV4-1 and J is TRBJ1-2, with D perhaps TRBD1 (5 bases). This TCR came from a woman in her late teens or twenties in good health and CMV-seropositive. Specimen: PBMCs. CDR3 sequence (DNA): TGCGCCAGCAGCCAAGCACAGGAGAACTATGGCTACACCTTC. It encodes CASSQAQENYGYTF.